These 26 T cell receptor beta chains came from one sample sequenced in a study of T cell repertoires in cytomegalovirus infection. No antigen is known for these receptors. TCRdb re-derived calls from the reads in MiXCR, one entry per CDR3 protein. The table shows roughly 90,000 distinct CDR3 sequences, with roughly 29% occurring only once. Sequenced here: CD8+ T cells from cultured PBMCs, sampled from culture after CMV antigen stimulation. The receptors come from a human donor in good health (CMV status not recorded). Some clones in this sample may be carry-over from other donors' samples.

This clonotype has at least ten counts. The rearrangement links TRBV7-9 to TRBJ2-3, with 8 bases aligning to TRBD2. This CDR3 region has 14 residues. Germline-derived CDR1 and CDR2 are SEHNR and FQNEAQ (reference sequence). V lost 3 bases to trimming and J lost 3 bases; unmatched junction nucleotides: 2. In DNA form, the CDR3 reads TGTGCCAGCAGCTTTAGCGGGGAGACAGATACGCAGTATTTT. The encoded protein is CASSFSGETDTQYF.

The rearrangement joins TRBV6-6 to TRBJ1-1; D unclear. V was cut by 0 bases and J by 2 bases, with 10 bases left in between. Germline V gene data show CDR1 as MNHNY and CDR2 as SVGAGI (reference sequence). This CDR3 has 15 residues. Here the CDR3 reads CASSYSIGFNTEAFF. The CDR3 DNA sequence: TGTGCCAGCAGTTACTCGATAGGGTTCAACACTGAAGCTTTCTTT.

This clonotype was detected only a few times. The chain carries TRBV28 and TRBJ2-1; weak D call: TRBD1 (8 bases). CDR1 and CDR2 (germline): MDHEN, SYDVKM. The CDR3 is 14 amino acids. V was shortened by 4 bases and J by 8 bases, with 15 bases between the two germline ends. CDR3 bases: TGTGCCAGCAGTTCACACAGGGGGAGGGATGAGCAGTTCTTC. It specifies CASSSHRGRDEQFF.

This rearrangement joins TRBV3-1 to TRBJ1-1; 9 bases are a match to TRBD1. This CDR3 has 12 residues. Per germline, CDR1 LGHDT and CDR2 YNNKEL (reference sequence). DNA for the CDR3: TGTGCGTCGCGACAGGGGGGGTCTGAAGCTTTCTTT. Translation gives CASRQGGSEAFF. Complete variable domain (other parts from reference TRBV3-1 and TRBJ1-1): DTAVSQTPKYLVTQMGNDKSIKCEQNLGHDTMYWYKQDSKKFLKIMFSYNNKELIINETVPNRFSPKSPDKAHLNLHINSLELGDSAVYFCASRQGGSEAFFGQGTRLTVV.

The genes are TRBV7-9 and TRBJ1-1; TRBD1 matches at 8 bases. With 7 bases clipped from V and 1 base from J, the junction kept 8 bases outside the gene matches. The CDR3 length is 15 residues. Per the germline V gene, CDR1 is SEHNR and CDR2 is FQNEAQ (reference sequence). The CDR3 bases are TGTGCCAGCACAACATTGGACAGGGCGAACACTGAAGCTTTCTTT. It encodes CASTTLDRANTEAFF.

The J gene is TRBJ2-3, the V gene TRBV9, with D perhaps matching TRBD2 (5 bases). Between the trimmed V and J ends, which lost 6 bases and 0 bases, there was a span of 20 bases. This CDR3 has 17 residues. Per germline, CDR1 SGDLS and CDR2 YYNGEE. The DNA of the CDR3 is TGTGCCAGCACTTTCCCCCTTAGCGAACCTAGCACAGATACGCAGTATTTT. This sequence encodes CASTFPLSEPSTDTQYF. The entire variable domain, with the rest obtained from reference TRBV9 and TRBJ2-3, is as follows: DSGVTQTPKHLITATGQRVTLRCSPRSGDLSVYWYQQSLDQGLQFLIQYYNGEERAKGNILERFSAQQFPDLHSELNLSSLELGDSALYFCASTFPLSEPSTDTQYFGPGTRLTVL.

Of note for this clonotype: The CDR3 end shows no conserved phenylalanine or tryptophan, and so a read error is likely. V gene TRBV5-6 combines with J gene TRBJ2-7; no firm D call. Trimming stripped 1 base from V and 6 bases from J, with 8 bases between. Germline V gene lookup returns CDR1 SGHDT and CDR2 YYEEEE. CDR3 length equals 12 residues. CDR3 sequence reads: CASSLPEAEQYS. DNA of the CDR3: TGTGCCAGCAGCTTGCCCGAAGCCGAGCAGTACTCC.

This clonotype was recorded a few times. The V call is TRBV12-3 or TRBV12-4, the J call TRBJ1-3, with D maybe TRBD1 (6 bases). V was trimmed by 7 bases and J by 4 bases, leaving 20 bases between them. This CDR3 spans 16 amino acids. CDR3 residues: CASTSIRGAAGNTIYF. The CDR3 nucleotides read TGTGCCAGCACCTCGATCCGGGGGGCCGCAGGAAACACCATATATTTT.

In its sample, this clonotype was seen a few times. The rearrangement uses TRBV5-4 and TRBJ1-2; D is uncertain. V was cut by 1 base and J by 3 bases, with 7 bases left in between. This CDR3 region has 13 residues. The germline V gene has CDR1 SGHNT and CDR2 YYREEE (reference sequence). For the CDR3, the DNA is TGTGCCAGCAGCTTGACACGACACTATGGCTACACCTTC. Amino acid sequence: CASSLTRHYGYTF.

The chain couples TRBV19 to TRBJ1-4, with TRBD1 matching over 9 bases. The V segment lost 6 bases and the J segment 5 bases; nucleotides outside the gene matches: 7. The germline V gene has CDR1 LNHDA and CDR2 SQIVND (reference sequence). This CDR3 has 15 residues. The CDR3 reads CASSLMGQGNEKLFF. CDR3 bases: TGTGCCAGTAGCCTAATGGGACAGGGCAATGAAAAACTGTTTTTT.

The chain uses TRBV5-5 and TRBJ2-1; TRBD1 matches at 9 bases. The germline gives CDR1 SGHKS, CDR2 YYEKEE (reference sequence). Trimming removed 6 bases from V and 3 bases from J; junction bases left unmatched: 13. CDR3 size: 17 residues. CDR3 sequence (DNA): TGTGCCAGCATCCCGATTATCCGGGACAGGGTCTACAATGAGCAGTTCTTC. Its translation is CASIPIIRDRVYNEQFF.

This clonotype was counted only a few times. CDR3 nucleotides: TGTGCCAGCAGTTACACCGTACGAGGGGCCGGGAATTCACCCCTCCACTTT. It codes for CASSYTVRGAGNSPLHF. J is TRBJ1-6 and V is TRBV6-5; a possible D gene is TRBD1 (5 bases). CDR1 and CDR2 (germline): MNHEY, SVGAGI. The length of the CDR3 is 17 residues. Trimming shortened V by 2 bases and J by 7 bases, and 18 bases separated the two germline ends.

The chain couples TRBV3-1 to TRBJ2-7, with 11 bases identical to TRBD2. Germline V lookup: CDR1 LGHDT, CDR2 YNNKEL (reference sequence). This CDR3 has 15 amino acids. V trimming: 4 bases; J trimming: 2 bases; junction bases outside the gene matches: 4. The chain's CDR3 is CASSRGTSGPYEQYF. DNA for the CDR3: TGTGCCAGCAGCCGCGGGACTAGCGGACCCTACGAGCAGTACTTC.

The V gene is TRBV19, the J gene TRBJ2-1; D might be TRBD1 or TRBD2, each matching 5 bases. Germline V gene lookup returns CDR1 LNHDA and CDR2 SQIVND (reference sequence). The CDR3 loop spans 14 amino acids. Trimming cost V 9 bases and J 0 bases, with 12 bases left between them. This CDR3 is CASGTESSYNEQFF. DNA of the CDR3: TGTGCCAGCGGGACGGAGAGCTCCTACAATGAGCAGTTCTTC.

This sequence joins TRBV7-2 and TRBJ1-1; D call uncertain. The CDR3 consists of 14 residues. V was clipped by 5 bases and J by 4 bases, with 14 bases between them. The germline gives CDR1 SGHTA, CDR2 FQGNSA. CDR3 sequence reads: CASSDYRIGTEAFF. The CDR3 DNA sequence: TGTGCCAGCAGCGATTATAGGATCGGCACTGAAGCTTTCTTT. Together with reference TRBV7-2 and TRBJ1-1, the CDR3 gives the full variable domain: GAGVSQSPSNKVTEKGKDVELRCDPISGHTALYWYRQSLGQGLEFLIYFQGNSAPDKSGLPSDRFSAERTGGSVSTLTIQRTQQEDSAVYLCASSDYRIGTEAFFGQGTRLTVV.

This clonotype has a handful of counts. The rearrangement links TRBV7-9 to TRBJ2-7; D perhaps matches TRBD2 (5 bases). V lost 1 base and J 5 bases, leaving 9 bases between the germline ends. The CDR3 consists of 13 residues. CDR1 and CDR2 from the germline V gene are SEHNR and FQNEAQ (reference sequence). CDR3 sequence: CASSLVVGDEQYF. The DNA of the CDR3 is TGTGCCAGCAGCTTAGTGGTCGGGGACGAGCAGTACTTC. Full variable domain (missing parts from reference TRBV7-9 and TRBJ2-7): DTGVSQNPRHKITKRGQNVTFRCDPISEHNRLYWYRQTLGQGPEFLTYFQNEAQLEKSRLLSDRFSAERPKGSFSTLEIQRTEQGDSAMYLCASSLVVGDEQYFGPGTRLTVT.

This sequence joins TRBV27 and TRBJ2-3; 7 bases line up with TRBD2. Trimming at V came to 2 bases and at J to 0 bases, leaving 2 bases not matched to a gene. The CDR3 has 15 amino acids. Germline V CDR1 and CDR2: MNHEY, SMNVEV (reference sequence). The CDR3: CASSLAGVSTDTQYF. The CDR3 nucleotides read TGTGCCAGCAGTTTAGCGGGGGTTAGCACAGATACGCAGTATTTT.

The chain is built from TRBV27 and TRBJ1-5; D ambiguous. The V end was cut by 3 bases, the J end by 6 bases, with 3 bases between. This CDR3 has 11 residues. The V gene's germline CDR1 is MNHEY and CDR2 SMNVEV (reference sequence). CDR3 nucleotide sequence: TGTGCCAGCAGTTTTGGTCAGCCCCAGCATTTT. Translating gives CASSFGQPQHF.

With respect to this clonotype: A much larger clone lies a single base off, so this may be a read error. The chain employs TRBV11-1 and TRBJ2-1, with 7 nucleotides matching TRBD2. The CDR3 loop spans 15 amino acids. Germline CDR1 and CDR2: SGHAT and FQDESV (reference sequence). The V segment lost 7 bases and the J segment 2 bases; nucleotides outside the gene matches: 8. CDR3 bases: TGTGCCAGCATCTTGGGGGGGGACCCCTACAATGAGCAGTTCTTC. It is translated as CASILGGDPYNEQFF.

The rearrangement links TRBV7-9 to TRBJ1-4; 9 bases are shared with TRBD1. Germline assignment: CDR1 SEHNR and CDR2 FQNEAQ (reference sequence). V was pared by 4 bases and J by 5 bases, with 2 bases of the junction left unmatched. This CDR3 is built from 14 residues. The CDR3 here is CASSYGTGNEKLFF. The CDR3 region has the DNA TGTGCCAGCAGCTACGGGACAGGGAATGAAAAACTGTTTTTT. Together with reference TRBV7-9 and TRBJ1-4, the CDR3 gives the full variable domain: DTGVSQNPRHKITKRGQNVTFRCDPISEHNRLYWYRQTLGQGPEFLTYFQNEAQLEKSRLLSDRFSAERPKGSFSTLEIQRTEQGDSAMYLCASSYGTGNEKLFFGSGTQLSVL.

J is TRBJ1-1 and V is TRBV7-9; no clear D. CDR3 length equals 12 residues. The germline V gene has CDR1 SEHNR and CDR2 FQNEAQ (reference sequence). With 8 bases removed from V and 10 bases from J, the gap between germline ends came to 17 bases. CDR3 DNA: TGTGCCAGCTCGTCCGCGGATTTACGAGCTTTCTTT. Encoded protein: CASSSADLRAFF.

The CDR3 DNA sequence: TGTGCCAGCCTCAGGGGGGAAGCGGGGACCCAGTACTTC. Its translation: CASLRGEAGTQYF. This chain links TRBV12-3 or TRBV12-4 with TRBJ2-5; the D gene is possibly TRBD1 (7 bases). The CDR3 covers 13 residues. Trimming shortened V by 8 bases and J by 7 bases, and 17 bases separated the two germline ends.

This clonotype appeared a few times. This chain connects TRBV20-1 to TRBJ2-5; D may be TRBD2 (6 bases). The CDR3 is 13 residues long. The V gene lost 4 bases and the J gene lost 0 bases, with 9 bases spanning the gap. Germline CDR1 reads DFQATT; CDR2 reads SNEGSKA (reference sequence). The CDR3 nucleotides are TGCAGTGCTATGGGCGGGAACCAAGAGACCCAGTACTTC. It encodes CSAMGGNQETQYF.

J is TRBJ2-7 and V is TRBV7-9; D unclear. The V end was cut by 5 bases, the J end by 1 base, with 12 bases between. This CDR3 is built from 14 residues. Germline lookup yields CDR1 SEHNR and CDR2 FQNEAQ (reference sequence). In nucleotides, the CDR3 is TGTGCCAGCAGCGACGCGCAGAGATCCTACGAGCAGTACTTC. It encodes CASSDAQRSYEQYF.

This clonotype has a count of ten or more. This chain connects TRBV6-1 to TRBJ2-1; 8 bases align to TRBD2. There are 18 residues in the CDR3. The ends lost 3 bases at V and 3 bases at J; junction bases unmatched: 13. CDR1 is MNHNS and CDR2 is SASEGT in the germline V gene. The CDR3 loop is CASSEVAGPYTYYNEQFF. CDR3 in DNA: TGTGCCAGCAGTGAGGTAGCGGGGCCATACACTTACTACAATGAGCAGTTCTTC.

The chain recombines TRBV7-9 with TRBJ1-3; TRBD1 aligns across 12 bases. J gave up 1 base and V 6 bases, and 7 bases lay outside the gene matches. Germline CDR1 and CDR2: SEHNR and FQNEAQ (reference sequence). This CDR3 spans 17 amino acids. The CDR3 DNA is TGTGCCAGCAGTCATCCGGGACAGGGGGCATCTGGAAACACCATATATTTT. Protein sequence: CASSHPGQGASGNTIYF. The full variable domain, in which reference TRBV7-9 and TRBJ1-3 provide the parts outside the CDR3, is DTGVSQNPRHKITKRGQNVTFRCDPISEHNRLYWYRQTLGQGPEFLTYFQNEAQLEKSRLLSDRFSAERPKGSFSTLEIQRTEQGDSAMYLCASSHPGQGASGNTIYFGEGSWLTVV.